This section outlines one T cell receptor beta chain sequence together with its context. Its antigen is unidentified. The CDR3 runs 12 residues. Germline V gene sequence: CDR1 MNHNY, CDR2 SVGAGI (reference sequence). V lost 4 bases and J lost 8, with 11 bases in between. This entry belongs to a study of cytomegalovirus exposure and HLA in healthy donors. General study results and limits: Fewer N-insertions than the roughly 700-donor mean were reportedly shown by an Asian-associated ancestry cluster in a later analysis.

PCR primers comprised 60 Vbeta and 13 Jbeta primers. Sequencing was performed with immunoSEQ multiplex PCR; in TCRdb, only in-frame clones are kept and a portion is missing. The table for this sample gives about 84,000 clones. The material sequenced was PBMCs. This TCR came from a man aged 50-60 years in good health and CMV-seronegative. The chain links TRBV6-6 to TRBJ1-1, with D uncertain. The CDR3 region is CASSSRTAEAFF. The CDR3 DNA reads as TGTGCCAGCAGTTCGCGTACAGCCGAAGCTTTCTTT.